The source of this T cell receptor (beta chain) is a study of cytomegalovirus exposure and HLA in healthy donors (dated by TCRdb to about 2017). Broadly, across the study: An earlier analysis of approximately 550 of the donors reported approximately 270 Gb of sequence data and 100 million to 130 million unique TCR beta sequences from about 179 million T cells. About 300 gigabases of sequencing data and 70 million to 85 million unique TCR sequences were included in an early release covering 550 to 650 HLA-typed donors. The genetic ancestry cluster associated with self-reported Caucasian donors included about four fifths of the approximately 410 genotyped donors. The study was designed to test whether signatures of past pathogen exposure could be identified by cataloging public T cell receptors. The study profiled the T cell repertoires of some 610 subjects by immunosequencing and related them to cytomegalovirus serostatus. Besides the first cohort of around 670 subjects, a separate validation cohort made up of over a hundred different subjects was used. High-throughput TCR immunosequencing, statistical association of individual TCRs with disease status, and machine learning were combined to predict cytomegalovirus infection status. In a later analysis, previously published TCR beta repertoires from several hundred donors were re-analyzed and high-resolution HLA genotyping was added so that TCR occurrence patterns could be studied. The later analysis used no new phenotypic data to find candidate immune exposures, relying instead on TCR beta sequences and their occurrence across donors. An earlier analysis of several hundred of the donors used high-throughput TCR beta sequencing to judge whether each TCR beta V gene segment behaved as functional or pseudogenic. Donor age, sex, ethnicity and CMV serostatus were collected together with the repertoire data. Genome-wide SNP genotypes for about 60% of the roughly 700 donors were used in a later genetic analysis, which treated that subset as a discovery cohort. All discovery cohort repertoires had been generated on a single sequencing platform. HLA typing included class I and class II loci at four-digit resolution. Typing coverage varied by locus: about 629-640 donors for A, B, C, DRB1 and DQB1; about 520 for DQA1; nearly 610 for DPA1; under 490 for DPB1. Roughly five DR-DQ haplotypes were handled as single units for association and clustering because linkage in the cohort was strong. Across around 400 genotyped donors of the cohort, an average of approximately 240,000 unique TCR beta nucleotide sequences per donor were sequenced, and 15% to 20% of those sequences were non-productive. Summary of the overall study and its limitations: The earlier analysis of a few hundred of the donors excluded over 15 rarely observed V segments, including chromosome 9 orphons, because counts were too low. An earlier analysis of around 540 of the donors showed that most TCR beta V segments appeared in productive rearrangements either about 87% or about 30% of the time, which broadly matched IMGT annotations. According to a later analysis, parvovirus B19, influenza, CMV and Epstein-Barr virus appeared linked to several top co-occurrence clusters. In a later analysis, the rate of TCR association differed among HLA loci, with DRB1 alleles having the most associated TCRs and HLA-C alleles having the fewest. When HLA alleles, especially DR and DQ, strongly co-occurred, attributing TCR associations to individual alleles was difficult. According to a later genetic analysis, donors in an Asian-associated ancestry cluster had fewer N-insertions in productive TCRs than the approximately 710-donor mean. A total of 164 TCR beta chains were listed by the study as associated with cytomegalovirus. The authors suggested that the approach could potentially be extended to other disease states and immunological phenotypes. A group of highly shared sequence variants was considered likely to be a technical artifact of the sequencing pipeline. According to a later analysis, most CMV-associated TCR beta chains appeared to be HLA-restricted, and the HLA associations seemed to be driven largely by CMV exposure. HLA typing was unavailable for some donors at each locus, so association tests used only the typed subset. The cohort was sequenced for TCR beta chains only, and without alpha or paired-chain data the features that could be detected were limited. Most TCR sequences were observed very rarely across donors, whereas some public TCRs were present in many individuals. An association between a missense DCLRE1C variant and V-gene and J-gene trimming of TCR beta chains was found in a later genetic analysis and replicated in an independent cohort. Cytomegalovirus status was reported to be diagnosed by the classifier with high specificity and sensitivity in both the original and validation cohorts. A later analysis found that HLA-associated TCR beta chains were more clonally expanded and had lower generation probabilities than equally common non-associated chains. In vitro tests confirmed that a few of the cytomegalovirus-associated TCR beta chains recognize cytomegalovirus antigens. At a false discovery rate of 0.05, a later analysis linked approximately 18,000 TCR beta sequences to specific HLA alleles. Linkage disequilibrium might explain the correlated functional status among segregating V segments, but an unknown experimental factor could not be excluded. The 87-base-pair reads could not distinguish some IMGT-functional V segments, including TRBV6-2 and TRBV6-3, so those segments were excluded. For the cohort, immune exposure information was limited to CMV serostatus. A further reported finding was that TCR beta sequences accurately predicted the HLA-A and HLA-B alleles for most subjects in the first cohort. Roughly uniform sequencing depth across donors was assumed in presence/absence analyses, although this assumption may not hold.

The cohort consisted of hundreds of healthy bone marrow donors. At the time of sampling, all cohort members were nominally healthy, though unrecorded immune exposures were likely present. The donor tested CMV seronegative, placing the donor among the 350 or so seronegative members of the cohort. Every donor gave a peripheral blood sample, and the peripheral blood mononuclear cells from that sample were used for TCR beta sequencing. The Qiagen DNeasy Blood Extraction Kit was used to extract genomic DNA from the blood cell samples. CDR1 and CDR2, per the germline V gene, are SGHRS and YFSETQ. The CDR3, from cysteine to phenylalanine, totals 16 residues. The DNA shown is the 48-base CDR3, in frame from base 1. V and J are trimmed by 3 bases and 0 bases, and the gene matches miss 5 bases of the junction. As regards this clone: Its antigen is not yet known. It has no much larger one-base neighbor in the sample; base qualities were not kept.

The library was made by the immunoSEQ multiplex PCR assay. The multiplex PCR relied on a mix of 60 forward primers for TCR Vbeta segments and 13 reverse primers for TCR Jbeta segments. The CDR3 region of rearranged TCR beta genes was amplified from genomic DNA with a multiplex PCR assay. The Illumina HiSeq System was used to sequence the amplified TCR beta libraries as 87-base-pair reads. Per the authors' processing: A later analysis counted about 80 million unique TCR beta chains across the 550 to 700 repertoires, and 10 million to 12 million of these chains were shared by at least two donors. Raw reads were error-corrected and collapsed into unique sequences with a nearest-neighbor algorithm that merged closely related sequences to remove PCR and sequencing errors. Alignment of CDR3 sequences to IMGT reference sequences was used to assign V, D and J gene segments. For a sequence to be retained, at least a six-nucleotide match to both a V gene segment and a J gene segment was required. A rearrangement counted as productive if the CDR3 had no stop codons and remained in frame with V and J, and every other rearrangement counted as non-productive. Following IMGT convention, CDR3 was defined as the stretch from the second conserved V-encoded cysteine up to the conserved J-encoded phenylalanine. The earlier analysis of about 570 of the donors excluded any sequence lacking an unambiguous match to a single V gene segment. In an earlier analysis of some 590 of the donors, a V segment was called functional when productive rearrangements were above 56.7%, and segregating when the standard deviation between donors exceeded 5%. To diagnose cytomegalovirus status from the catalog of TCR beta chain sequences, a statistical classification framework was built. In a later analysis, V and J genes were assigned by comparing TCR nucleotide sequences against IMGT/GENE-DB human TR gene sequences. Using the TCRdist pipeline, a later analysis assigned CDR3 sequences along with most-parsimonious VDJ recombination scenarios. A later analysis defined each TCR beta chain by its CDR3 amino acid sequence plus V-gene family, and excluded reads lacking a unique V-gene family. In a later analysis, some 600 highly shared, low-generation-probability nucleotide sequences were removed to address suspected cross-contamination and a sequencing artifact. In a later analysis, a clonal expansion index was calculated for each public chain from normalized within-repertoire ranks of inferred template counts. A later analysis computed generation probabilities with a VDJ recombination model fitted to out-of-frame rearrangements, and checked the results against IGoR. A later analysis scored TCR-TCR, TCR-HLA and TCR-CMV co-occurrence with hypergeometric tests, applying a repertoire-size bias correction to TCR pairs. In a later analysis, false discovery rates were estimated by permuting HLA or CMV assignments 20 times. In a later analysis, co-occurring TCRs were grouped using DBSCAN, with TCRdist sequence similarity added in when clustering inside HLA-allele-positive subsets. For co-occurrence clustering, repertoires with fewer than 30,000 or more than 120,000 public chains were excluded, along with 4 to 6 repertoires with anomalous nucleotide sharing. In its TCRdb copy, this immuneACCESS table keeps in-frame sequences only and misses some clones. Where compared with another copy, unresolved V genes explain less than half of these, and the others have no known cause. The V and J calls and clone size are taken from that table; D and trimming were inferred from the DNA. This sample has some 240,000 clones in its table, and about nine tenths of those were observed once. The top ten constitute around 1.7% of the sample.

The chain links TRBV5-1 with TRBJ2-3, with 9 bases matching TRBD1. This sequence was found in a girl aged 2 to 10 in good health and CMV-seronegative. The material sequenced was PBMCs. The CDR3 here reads CASSSRQGDSTDTQYF. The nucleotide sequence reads TGCGCCAGCAGCTCTAGACAGGGGGACAGCACAGATACGCAGTATTTT.